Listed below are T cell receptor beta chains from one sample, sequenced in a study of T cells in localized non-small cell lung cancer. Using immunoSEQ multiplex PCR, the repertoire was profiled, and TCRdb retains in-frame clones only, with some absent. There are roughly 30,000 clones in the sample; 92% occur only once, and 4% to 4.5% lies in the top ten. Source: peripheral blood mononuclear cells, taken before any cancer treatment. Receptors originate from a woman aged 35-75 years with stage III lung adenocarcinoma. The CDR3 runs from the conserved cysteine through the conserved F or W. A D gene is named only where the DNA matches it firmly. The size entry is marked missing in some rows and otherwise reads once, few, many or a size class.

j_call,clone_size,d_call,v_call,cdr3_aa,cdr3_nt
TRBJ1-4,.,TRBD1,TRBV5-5,CASSLETGNFEKLFF,TGTGCCAGCAGCTTGGAGACAGGGAATTTTGAAAAACTGTTTTTT
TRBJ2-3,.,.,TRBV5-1,CASSLDWDTDTQYF,TGCGCCAGCAGCTTGGACTGGGACACAGATACGCAGTATTTT
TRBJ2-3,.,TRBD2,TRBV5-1,CASSLTSGGADTQYF,TGCGCCAGCAGCTTAACTAGCGGGGGGGCGGATACGCAGTATTTT
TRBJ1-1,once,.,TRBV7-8,CASSPWARGTEAFF,TGTGCCAGCAGCCCTTGGGCCCGAGGGACTGAAGCTTTCTTT
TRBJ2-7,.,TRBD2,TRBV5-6,CASSLRVLADFYEQYF,TGTGCCAGCAGCTTGCGTGTTCTAGCGGATTTTTACGAGCAGTACTTC
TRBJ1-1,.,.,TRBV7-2,CASSPLGASYTEAFF,TGTGCCAGCAGTCCCTTGGGGGCGAGTTACACTGAAGCTTTCTTT
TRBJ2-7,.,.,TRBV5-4,CASSQTPQTYEQYF,TGTGCCAGCAGCCAGACGCCCCAAACCTACGAGCAGTACTTC
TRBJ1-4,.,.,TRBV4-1,CASSQGSTAPFNEKLFF,TGCGCCAGCAGCCAAGGGTCGACAGCGCCCTTTAATGAAAAACTGTTTTTT
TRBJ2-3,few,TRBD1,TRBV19,CASSIGAGQGLGDTQYF,TGTGCCAGTAGTATAGGAGCAGGACAGGGGTTAGGTGATACGCAGTATTTT
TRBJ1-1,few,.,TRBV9,CASGAHDRNTEAFF,TGTGCCAGCGGCGCACATGACAGGAACACTGAAGCTTTCTTT
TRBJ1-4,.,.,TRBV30,CAWSSSTATNEKLFF,TGTGCCTGGAGTTCCTCAACGGCAACTAATGAAAAACTGTTTTTT
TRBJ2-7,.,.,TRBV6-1,CAGSGTPSSYEQYF,TGTGCCGGCTCCGGGACTCCGAGCTCCTACGAGCAGTACTTC
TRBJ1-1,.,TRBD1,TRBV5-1,CASSSQGAGTEAFF,TGCGCCAGCAGCTCACAGGGGGCGGGAACTGAAGCTTTCTTT
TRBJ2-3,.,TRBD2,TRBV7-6,CASSFGRADTQYF,TGTGCCAGCAGCTTCGGGAGGGCAGATACGCAGTATTTT
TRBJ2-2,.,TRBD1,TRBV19,CASTARGRPNTGELFF,TGTGCCAGTACCGCGAGGGGGCGGCCGAACACCGGGGAGCTGTTTTTT
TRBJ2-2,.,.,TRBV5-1,CASSQGGTGELFF,TGCGCCAGCAGTCAGGGCGGAACCGGGGAGCTGTTTTTT
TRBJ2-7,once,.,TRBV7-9,CASSLVQGGRDEQYF,TGTGCCAGCAGCTTAGTCCAGGGGGGGCGGGACGAGCAGTACTTC
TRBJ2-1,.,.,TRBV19,CASSQFYSYNEQFF,TGTGCCAGTAGTCAGTTCTACTCCTACAATGAGCAGTTCTTC
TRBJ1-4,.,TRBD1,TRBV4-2,CASSQDKGQGTTNEKLFF,TGTGCCAGCAGCCAAGATAAGGGACAGGGGACAACTAATGAAAAACTGTTTTTT
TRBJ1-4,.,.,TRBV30,CAWSAWAGTNEKLFF,TGTGCCTGGAGTGCGTGGGCAGGCACTAATGAAAAACTGTTTTTT
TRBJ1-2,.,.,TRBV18,CASSLLPPSDTAYGYTF,TGTGCCAGCTCACTACTACCCCCCTCGGACACCGCCTATGGCTACACCTTC
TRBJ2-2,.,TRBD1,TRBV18,CASSPGTGYDGELFF,TGTGCCAGCTCACCCGGGACAGGGTATGACGGGGAGCTGTTTTTT
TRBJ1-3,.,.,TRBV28,CASSLTDAGNTIYF,TGTGCCAGCAGTTTAACGGACGCTGGAAACACCATATATTTT
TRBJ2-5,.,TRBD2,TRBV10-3,CAISGKRGQETQYF,TGTGCCATCAGTGGCAAGCGGGGACAAGAGACCCAGTACTTC
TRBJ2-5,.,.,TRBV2,CASQQTEQETQYF,TGTGCCAGCCAACAAACAGAACAAGAGACCCAGTACTTC
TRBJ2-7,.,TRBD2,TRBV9,CASSGTSGGPVPDEQYF,TGTGCCAGCAGCGGAACTAGCGGGGGGCCGGTTCCCGACGAGCAGTACTTC
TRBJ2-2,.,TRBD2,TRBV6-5,CASSWGLAGAAGELFF,TGTGCCAGCAGTTGGGGACTAGCGGGAGCGGCTGGGGAGCTGTTTTTT
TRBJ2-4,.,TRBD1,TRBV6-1,CASSERGLENIQYF,TGTGCCAGCAGTGAGAGGGGGCTGGAGAACATTCAGTACTTC